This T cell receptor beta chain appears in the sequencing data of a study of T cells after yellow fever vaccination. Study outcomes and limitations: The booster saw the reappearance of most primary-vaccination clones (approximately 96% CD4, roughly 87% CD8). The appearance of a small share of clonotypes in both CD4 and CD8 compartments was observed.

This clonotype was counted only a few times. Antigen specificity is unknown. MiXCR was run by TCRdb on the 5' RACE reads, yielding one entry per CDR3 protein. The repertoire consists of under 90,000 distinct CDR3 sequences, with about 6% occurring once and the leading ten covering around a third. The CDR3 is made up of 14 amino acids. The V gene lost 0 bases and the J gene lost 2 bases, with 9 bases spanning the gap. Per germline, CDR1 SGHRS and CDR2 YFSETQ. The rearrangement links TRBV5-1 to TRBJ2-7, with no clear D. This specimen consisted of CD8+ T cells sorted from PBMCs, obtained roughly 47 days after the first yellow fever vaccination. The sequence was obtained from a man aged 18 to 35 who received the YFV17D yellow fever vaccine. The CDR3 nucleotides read TGCGCCAGCAGCTTGGGCACACGGACCTACGAGCAGTACTTC. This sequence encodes CASSLGTRTYEQYF.